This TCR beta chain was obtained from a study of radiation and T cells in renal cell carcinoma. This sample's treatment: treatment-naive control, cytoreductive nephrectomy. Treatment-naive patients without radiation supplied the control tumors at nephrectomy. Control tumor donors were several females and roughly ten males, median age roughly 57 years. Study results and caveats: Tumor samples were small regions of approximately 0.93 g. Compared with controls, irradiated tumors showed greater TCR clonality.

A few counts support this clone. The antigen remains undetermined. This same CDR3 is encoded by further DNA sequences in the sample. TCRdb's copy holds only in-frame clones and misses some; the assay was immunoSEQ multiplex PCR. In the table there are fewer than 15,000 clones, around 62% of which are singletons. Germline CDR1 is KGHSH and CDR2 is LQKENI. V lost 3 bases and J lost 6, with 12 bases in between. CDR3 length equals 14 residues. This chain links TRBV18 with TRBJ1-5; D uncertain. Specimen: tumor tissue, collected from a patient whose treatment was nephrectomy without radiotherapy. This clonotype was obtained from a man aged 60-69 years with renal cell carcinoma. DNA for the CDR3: TGTGCCAGCTCACCTCAGAGGGTCGGTCAGCCCCAGCATTTT. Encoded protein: CASSPQRVGQPQHF.